This TCR beta chain appears in the sequencing data of a study of cytomegalovirus exposure and HLA in healthy donors. In germline, CDR1 is SGHVS, CDR2 FQNEAQ. V was shortened by 5 bases and J by 6 bases, with 20 bases between the two germline ends. CDR3 length equals 16 residues. A remark on this clone: What it binds is not known.

Repertoires were generated with immunoSEQ multiplex PCR, while TCRdb's copy carries only in-frame clones and drops some. Of under 250,000 clones listed, roughly 85% are singletons. Study outcomes and limitations: Confirmation in vitro established that three CMV-associated chains were specific for CMV antigens. Most TCR sequences proved rare, with some public TCRs found in many donors.

Sequencing was done on a sample of PBMCs. The receptor was derived from a woman in her late teens or twenties in good health and CMV-seronegative. The chain links TRBV7-8 to TRBJ1-3, with D possibly TRBD1 on 5 matching bases. CDR3 residues: CASSAPKTALPNTIYF. CDR3 coding DNA: TGTGCCAGCAGCGCTCCGAAGACAGCGCTGCCAAACACCATATATTTT.